This T cell receptor beta chain derives from a study of shared clonotypes between healthy human individuals. The genomic DNA of each subset was split evenly across several immunoSEQ plates. A roughly 200 ng quantity of DNA, approximately 29,000 T cell genomes, went into the sorted-subset replicate PCRs. Libraries were prepared by immunoSEQ multiplex PCR; TCRdb keeps only in-frame clonotypes and omits some of them. The data show a few million clones, approximately 93% seen once. This CDR3 contains 15 residues. Germline V lookup: CDR1 SGDLS, CDR2 YYNGEE. The ends were cut back, 2 bases at V and 6 bases at J, with 15 bases in the middle.

This TCR came from a man younger than 35 in good health. Some clones in this sample may be carry-over from other donors' samples. The specimen sequenced was naive CD4+ T cells from PBMCs. The sample's subset: CD45RA+ positively selected. This chain links TRBV9 with TRBJ1-5; D might be TRBD1 (6 bases). The CDR3 coding sequence is TGTGCCAGCAGCGTTGGGAGGGGGGAGAGTCAGCCCCAGCATTTT. Amino acid sequence: CASSVGRGESQPQHF. The variable domain in full, with the rest retrieved from reference TRBV9 and TRBJ1-5, is DSGVTQTPKHLITATGQRVTLRCSPRSGDLSVYWYQQSLDQGLQFLIQYYNGEERAKGNILERFSAQQFPDLHSELNLSSLELGDSALYFCASSVGRGESQPQHFGDGTRLSIL.